The 14 T cell receptor beta chains listed next were all sequenced from one sample in a study of blood T cell repertoires in COVID-19. Assay: immunoSEQ multiplex PCR; the TCRdb copy retains only in-frame clones and omits some. Seen here are about 220,000 clones, around four fifths observed once, and the top ten hold less than 20%. The sequenced material came from peripheral blood. All receptors derive from a man aged 30-40 years with active or convalescent COVID-19.

The chain has TRBV13 and TRBJ2-1; 10 bases are a match to TRBD2. V lost 2 bases, J lost 3 bases, and 1 base stayed unmatched. This CDR3 is 15 amino acids long. Germline CDR1 reads PRHDT; CDR2 reads FYEKMQ (reference sequence). CDR3 coding DNA: TGTGCCAGCAGCTTAACTAGCGGGGACTACAATGAGCAGTTCTTC. Protein: CASSLTSGDYNEQFF.

This clone was counted only a few times. This chain joins TRBV16 and TRBJ1-1, with 7 positions matching TRBD1. Germline V lookup: CDR1 KGHSY, CDR2 FQNENV. This CDR3 comprises 15 residues. The J segment lost 0 bases and the V segment lost 6 bases, leaving 7 bases of the junction unmatched. In DNA form, the CDR3 reads TGTGCCAGCAGAACTTCGACAGGGATGAACACTGAAGCTTTCTTT. Protein product: CASRTSTGMNTEAFF.

The chain has TRBV28 and TRBJ2-7; 9 nucleotides align to TRBD1. Trimming at V came to 5 bases and at J to 7 bases, leaving 9 bases not matched to a gene. Per germline, CDR1 MDHEN and CDR2 SYDVKM. This CDR3 comprises 14 residues. The CDR3 DNA sequence: TGTGCCAGCAGTCTCATGGACAGGGGCTGGGAGCAGTACTTC. Amino acids: CASSLMDRGWEQYF.

This clone was observed a handful of times. The chain joins TRBV28 to TRBJ2-7, with 7 bases identical to TRBD1. The CDR3 totals 15 residues. V dropped 6 bases and J dropped 4; count of bases not matched to a gene: 12. Germline loops: CDR1 MDHEN, CDR2 SYDVKM. CDR3 region: CASSSPGGSYYEQYF. The CDR3 bases are TGTGCCAGCAGCTCTCCAGGGGGTTCATATTACGAGCAGTACTTC.

The rearrangement links TRBV6-5 to TRBJ1-2; a possible D gene is TRBD1 (5 bases). The V and J ends lost 10 bases and 0 bases respectively, with 12 bases between them. Germline V gene lookup returns CDR1 MNHEY and CDR2 SVGAGI. The CDR3 consists of 13 residues. The CDR3: CATRRGSNYGYTF. The DNA for the CDR3 is TGTGCCACAAGACGGGGGTCTAACTATGGCTACACCTTC.

This clone has more than one count but fewer than ten. The rearrangement uses TRBV11-2 and TRBJ1-3; a weak D match, TRBD1 (6 bases). V was cut by 3 bases and J by 0 bases, with 12 bases left in between. The CDR3 runs 16 residues. Germline V CDR1 and CDR2: SGHAT, FQNNGV. CDR3 in DNA: TGTGCCAGCAGCTTCAGGGGAGCCGTCTCTGGAAACACCATATATTTT. This translates into CASSFRGAVSGNTIYF.

Concerning this clone itself: Germline and junction disagree at one end, which may indicate a read error. This rearrangement joins TRBV18 to TRBJ2-7; 7 nucleotides agree with TRBD1. Germline lookup yields CDR1 KGHSH and CDR2 LQKENI. The CDR3 covers 17 residues. CDR3 in amino acids: CASPPGRSTGVPHEQYF. As DNA, the CDR3 is TGTGCCAGCCCACCGGGCCGTTCAACAGGGGTGCCTCACGAGCAGTACTTC.

The chain employs TRBV6-4 and TRBJ2-3, with a tentative D call TRBD1 (6 bases). Germline-derived CDR1 and CDR2 are MRHNA and SNTAGT. The CDR3 consists of 11 residues. V was trimmed by 5 bases and J by 6 bases, leaving 6 bases between them. The CDR3 here is CASSTGDTQYF. DNA of the CDR3: TGTGCCAGCAGTACAGGGGATACGCAGTATTTT.

The chain uses TRBV18 and TRBJ1-1; D is ambiguous. The CDR3 runs 13 residues. CDR1 and CDR2 (germline): KGHSH, LQKENI. Deletions cut 6 bases from V and 1 base from J, with 9 bases between. The CDR3 reads CASSDGRNTEAFF. The CDR3 coding sequence is TGTGCCAGCTCTGACGGGAGGAACACTGAAGCTTTCTTT.

As DNA, the CDR3 is TGTGCCAGCAGCCCTGCTCGGTGGAGGGGGCCGGGGATGAACACTGAAGCTTTCTTT. It specifies CASSPARWRGPGMNTEAFF. The chain links TRBV7-9 to TRBJ1-1; 7 bases are a match to TRBD1. The ends lost 5 bases at V and 0 bases at J; junction bases unmatched: 18. Germline CDR1 SEHNR, CDR2 FQNEAQ (reference sequence). The CDR3 length is 19 residues.

The chain uses TRBV5-1 and TRBJ2-1, with 9 nucleotides matching TRBD2. CDR3 length: 16 residues. Germline-derived CDR1 and CDR2 are SGHRS and YFSETQ. The J segment lost 6 bases and the V segment lost 0 bases, leaving 7 bases of the junction unmatched. CDR3 sequence: CASSLAPSGVGNEQFF. The CDR3 DNA reads as TGCGCCAGCAGCTTGGCGCCTAGCGGGGTAGGCAATGAGCAGTTCTTC.

This chain uses TRBV2 with TRBJ2-7, with 7 nucleotides matching TRBD1. V trimming: 6 bases; J trimming: 0 bases; junction bases outside the gene matches: 8. Germline V lookup: CDR1 SNHLY, CDR2 FYNNEI. The CDR3 spans 15 residues. CDR3 nucleotides: TGTGCCAGCAGGAGGGGACAGACCACCTCCTACGAGCAGTACTTC. It yields the protein CASRRGQTTSYEQYF.

The rearrangement links TRBV5-6 to TRBJ2-1; 14 bases are shared with TRBD2. Germline CDR1 SGHDT, CDR2 YYEEEE. CDR3 length: 17 amino acids. V shed 0 bases, J shed 5 bases, and the junction held 4 bases outside the gene matches. This CDR3 is CASSLGLAGGSDNEQFF. CDR3 sequence (DNA): TGTGCCAGCAGCTTGGGACTAGCGGGAGGGTCCGACAATGAGCAGTTCTTC.

This chain links TRBV19 with TRBJ2-2; D remains unclear. Germline V gene sequence: CDR1 LNHDA, CDR2 SQIVND (reference sequence). Trimming took off 3 bases at V and 4 bases at J, with 12 bases between the two ends. CDR3 length: 15 amino acids. Here the CDR3 reads CASSISGSVTGELFF. The CDR3 nucleotides are TGTGCCAGTAGTATCAGTGGCAGTGTCACCGGGGAGCTGTTTTTT.